Presented here are 5 T cell receptor beta chains from one specimen sequenced in a study of shared clonotypes between healthy human individuals. Clones were sequenced by immunoSEQ multiplex PCR, and TCRdb holds only the in-frame ones, with some missing. This sample yields millions of clones, of which more than 90% are seen a single time; over 0.12% belongs to the top ten. Sequenced material: naive CD4+ T cells sorted from blood. Noted subset: CD45RA+ positively selected. The receptors stem from a man aged 18 to 30 in good health.

For the CDR3, the DNA is TGTGCCAGCAGTCCCCGGGGGGGCACCTACGAGCAGTACTTC. Its translation is CASSPRGGTYEQYF. The V and J genes are TRBV6-5 and TRBJ2-7; 8 bases line up with TRBD2. Germline CDR1 is MNHEY and CDR2 is SVGAGI. The CDR3 has 14 residues. The V segment lost 5 bases and the J segment 2 bases; nucleotides outside the gene matches: 5.

This sequence joins TRBV25-1 and TRBJ2-7, with TRBD2 matching over 15 bases. The V gene end was trimmed by 8 bases and the J gene end by 4 bases; junction bases not matched to a gene: 6. CDR3 size: 15 residues. Germline V gene sequence: CDR1 MGHDK, CDR2 SYGVNS. Written as DNA, the CDR3 is TGTGCCAGCGATGGGACTAGCGGGGGGAGGTACGAGCAGTACTTC. Translated, it gives CASDGTSGGRYEQYF.

The J gene is TRBJ2-3, the V gene TRBV9; TRBD2 aligns across 16 bases. CDR3 length: 18 amino acids. Germline V gene lookup returns CDR1 SGDLS and CDR2 YYNGEE. The J segment lost 0 bases and the V segment lost 2 bases, leaving 3 bases of the junction unmatched. CDR3 sequence (DNA): TGTGCCAGCAGCGTTGGGACTAGCGGGAGGGTGAGCACAGATACGCAGTATTTT. Translating it yields CASSVGTSGRVSTDTQYF.

This chain joins TRBV6-5 and TRBJ1-2; 10 bases align to TRBD1. Germline CDR1 and CDR2: MNHEY and SVGAGI. This CDR3 region has 16 residues. V was clipped by 0 bases and J by 1 base; unmatched bases: 2. CDR3 bases: TGTGCCAGCAGTTACTCGGGACAGGGGTTTAACTATGGCTACACCTTC. Protein sequence: CASSYSGQGFNYGYTF.

V gene TRBV28 combines with J gene TRBJ2-1; TRBD2 matches at 7 bases. Germline V gene data show CDR1 as MDHEN and CDR2 as SYDVKM. The CDR3 spans 16 residues. The trim removed 5 bases at V and 5 bases at J, leaving 12 bases unmatched. CDR3 loop: CASSPLTSLVHNEQFF. The CDR3 coding sequence is TGTGCCAGCAGTCCGCTGACTAGCTTGGTCCACAATGAGCAGTTCTTC.